The 4 T cell receptor beta chains below come from one sample, sequenced in a study of OX40 agonist ivuxolimab in advanced cancers. Profiling relied on immunoSEQ multiplex PCR, and the TCRdb table lists in-frame clones only, not all of them. Here the sample spans tens of thousands of clones, about 85% being singletons. The specimen was CD4+ or CD8+ T cells sorted from blood, collected in a trial of the OX40 agonist ivuxolimab. The receptors originated from an adult with an advanced solid tumor such as melanoma, head and neck, liver or kidney cancer.

V and J are TRBV6-6 and TRBJ1-2, with 9 nucleotides matching TRBD1. The V and J ends lost 0 bases and 5 bases, in that order; junction bases with no gene match: 4. This CDR3 has 15 amino acids. CDR1 and CDR2 from the germline V gene are MNHNY and SVGAGI (reference sequence). The DNA for the CDR3 is TGTGCCAGCAGTTACTCTCGACAGGGGGATTATGGCTACACCTTC. Its protein product is CASSYSRQGDYGYTF.

This chain uses TRBV1 with TRBJ1-5. TRBV1 is designated a pseudogene. This CDR3 is built from 15 residues. The CDR3 nucleotides are TGCACCAGCAGCCAAGATTTGCATCAAAATCAGCCCCAGCATTTT. Translating gives CTSSQDLHQNQPQHF.

The chain is built from TRBV5-4 and TRBJ1-6, with D possibly TRBD1 on 5 matching bases. This CDR3 contains 15 residues. The germline V gene encodes CDR1 SGHNT and CDR2 YYREEE (reference sequence). V was cut by 0 bases and J by 6 bases, with 10 bases left in between. Written as DNA, the CDR3 is TGTGCCAGCAGCTTGGTAGGGGTAGTTAATTCACCCCTCCACTTT. This gives the protein CASSLVGVVNSPLHF. The variable domain in full, completed from reference TRBV5-4 and TRBJ1-6, reads ETGVTQSPTHLIKTRGQQVTLRCSSQSGHNTVSWYQQALGQGPQFIFQYYREEENGRGNFPPRFSGLQFPNYSSELNVNALELDDSALYLCASSLVGVVNSPLHFGNGTRLTVT.

The chain has TRBV19 and TRBJ2-7; 12 nucleotides match TRBD2. The CDR3 covers 15 residues. In germline, CDR1 is LNHDA, CDR2 SQIVND (reference sequence). Trimming cost V 6 bases and J 1 base; bases outside gene matches: 4. CDR3 sequence (DNA): TGTGCCAGTAGCCAGACTAGCGGGGGATCCTACGAGCAGTACTTC. This translates into CASSQTSGGSYEQYF.